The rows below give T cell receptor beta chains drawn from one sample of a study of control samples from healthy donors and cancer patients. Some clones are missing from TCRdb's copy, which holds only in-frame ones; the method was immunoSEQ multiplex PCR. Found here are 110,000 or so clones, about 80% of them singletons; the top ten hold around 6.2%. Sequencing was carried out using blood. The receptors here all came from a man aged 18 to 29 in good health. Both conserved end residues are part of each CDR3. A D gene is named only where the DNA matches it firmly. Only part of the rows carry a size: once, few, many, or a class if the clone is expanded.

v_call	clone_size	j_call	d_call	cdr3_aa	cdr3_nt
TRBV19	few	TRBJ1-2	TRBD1	CASWTGDPYGYTF	TGTGCCAGCTGGACAGGGGATCCTTATGGCTACACCTTC
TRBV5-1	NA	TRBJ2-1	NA	CASSFLDEQFF	TGCGCCAGCAGCTTTTTGGATGAGCAGTTCTTC
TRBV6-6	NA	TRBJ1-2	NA	CASKVGNYGYTF	TGTGCCAGCAAGGTTGGCAACTATGGCTACACCTTC
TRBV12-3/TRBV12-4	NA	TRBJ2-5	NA	CASSPRLVPTQYF	TGTGCCAGCAGTCCACGACTAGTTCCGACCCAGTACTTC
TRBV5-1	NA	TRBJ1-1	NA	CASSPRPQRENTEAFF	TGCGCCAGCAGCCCCCGGCCTCAACGAGAGAACACTGAAGCTTTCTTT
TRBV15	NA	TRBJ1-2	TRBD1	CATRVLDRGYGYTF	TGTGCCACCCGAGTATTGGACAGGGGTTATGGCTACACCTTC
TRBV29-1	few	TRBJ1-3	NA	CSVAGTGNTIYF	TGCAGCGTTGCAGGGACAGGAAACACCATATATTTT
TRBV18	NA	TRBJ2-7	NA	CASSPGSGREQYF	TGTGCCAGCTCACCAGGGTCAGGGCGCGAGCAGTACTTC
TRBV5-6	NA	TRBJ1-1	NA	CASSLATGLSEAFF	TGTGCCAGCAGCTTGGCTACAGGGTTGTCTGAAGCTTTCTTT
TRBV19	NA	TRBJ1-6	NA	CASTVGRGGSPLHF	TGTGCCAGTACGGTGGGCAGGGGTGGTTCACCCCTCCACTTT
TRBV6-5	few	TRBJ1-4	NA	CASSYGQEYEKLFF	TGTGCCAGCAGTTACGGGCAGGAGTATGAAAAACTGTTTTTT
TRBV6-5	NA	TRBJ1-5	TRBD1	CASRATGIQPQHF	TGTGCCAGCAGAGCGACAGGGATTCAGCCCCAGCATTTT
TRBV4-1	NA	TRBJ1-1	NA	CASSQNPLLVNTEAFF	TGCGCCAGCAGCCAAAACCCTTTGTTGGTGAACACTGAAGCTTTCTTT
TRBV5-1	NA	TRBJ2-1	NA	CASSMEVSYNEQFF	TGCGCCAGCAGCATGGAAGTCTCCTACAATGAGCAGTTCTTC
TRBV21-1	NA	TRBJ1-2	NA	CASSTFTGTAYGYTF	TGTGCCAGCAGCACCTTTACCGGGACAGCCTATGGCTACACCTTC
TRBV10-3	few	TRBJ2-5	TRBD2	CAISARGGRETQYF	TGTGCCATCAGTGCACGGGGGGGCCGTGAGACCCAGTACTTC
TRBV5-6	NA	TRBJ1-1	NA	CASSFRTEAFF	TGTGCCAGCAGCTTCCGCACTGAAGCTTTCTTT
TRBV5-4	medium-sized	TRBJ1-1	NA	CASSPNRLRTEAFF	TGTGCCAGCAGCCCGAACAGGCTAAGGACTGAAGCTTTCTTT
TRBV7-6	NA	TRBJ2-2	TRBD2	CASSPNSGGPRTGELFF	TGTGCCAGCAGCCCGAACAGCGGGGGCCCGAGGACCGGGGAGCTGTTTTTT
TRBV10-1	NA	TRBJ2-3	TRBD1	CASSRDRVTQYF	TGCGCCAGCAGTAGGGACAGGGTTACGCAGTATTTT
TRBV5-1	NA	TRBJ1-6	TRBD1	CASSVDRGKGSPLHF	TGCGCCAGCAGCGTGGACAGGGGAAAGGGGTCACCCCTCCACTTT
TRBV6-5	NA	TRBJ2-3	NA	CASSRVPDTQYF	TGTGCCAGCAGTCGCGTTCCAGATACGCAGTATTTT